The clone carrying this T cell receptor beta chain was detected only once. Germline V gene lookup returns CDR1 LGHDT and CDR2 YNNKEL (reference sequence). V lost 0 bases and J 6 bases, leaving 15 bases between the germline ends. This CDR3 contains 16 residues. Here immunoSEQ multiplex PCR was the method, and the copy in TCRdb shows in-frame clones only, minus some. Counted here are about 120,000 clones, around 89% occurring once; the ten biggest clones make up 0.95% to 1.3%. The source of the sample is a study of control samples from healthy donors and cancer patients. This clonotype was obtained from a woman in her forties or fifties with colorectal cancer. The sequencing input was PBMCs. The rearrangement uses TRBV3-1 (or the pseudogene TRBV3-2) and TRBJ1-5; a weak D match, TRBD1 (6 bases). CDR3 DNA sequence: TGTGCCAGCAGCCAAGATTCGGCAGGGGAAGGTCAGCCCCAGCATTTT. Translated, it gives CASSQDSAGEGQPQHF.